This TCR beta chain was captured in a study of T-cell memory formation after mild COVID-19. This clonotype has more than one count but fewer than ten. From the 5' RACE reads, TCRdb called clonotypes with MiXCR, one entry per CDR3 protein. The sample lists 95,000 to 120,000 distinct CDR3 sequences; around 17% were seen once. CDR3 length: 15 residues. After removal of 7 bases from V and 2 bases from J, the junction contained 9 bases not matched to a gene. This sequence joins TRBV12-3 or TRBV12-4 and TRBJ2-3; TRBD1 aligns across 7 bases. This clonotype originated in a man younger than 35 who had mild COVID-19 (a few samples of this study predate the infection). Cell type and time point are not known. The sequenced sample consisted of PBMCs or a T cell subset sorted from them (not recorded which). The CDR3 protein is CASTPGQIFTDTQYF. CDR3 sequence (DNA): TGTGCCAGCACCCCGGGACAGATCTTCACAGATACGCAGTATTTT.